Included here is one T cell receptor (beta chain) sequence, with context. Some clones are missing from TCRdb's copy, which holds only in-frame ones; the method was immunoSEQ multiplex PCR. Here the sample spans fewer than 250,000 clones, 88% being singletons. This entry is derived from a study of blood T cell repertoires in COVID-19. Background on the study: The analysed material was cDNA or gDNA that came from T cells, B-cell-depleted T cells, or PBMCs.

CDR1 SGHRS and CDR2 YFSETQ come from the germline V gene. The length of the CDR3 is 12 residues. The V end lost 1 base, the J end lost 10 bases, and 9 bases lay between the germline ends. The chain uses TRBV5-1 and TRBJ2-1, with D possibly being TRBD2 (5 bases). The specimen was peripheral blood. The TCR originated in a human donor in a cohort sampled during active COVID-19. The CDR3 here is CASSLLGSEQFF. For the CDR3, the DNA is TGCGCCAGCAGCTTGTTGGGGAGCGAGCAGTTCTTC. The full variable domain, rest sourced from reference TRBV5-1 and TRBJ2-1, is KAGVTQTPRYLIKTRGQQVTLSCSPISGHRSVSWYQQTPGQGLQFLFEYFSETQRNKGNFPGRFSGRQFSNSRSEMNVSTLELGDSALYLCASSLLGSEQFFGPGTRLTVL.